The 8 T cell receptor beta chains in this list originate from one sample, sequenced in a study of radiotherapy plus CTLA-4 blockade in lung cancer. Data came from immunoSEQ multiplex PCR; TCRdb stores just in-frame clones and leaves some out. The data contain roughly 120,000 clones, around 84% of them seen just once; the ten biggest clones take up 2.5% to 3.5%. Material: peripheral blood, obtained from a patient treated with radiotherapy plus ipilimumab. The source is a human donor with non-small cell lung cancer that progressed on radiotherapy plus ipilimumab. Some clones in this sample may be carry-over from other donors' samples.

V gene TRBV5-4 combines with J gene TRBJ1-2, with TRBD1 as a possible D gene (5 bases). The CDR3 runs to 16 residues. Trimming removed 3 bases from V and 8 bases from J, with 23 bases in between. The germline CDR1 and CDR2 sequences are SGHNT and YYREEE (reference sequence). CDR3 nucleotides: TGTGCCAGCAGCTCGACAGAGTTGGGATATTTGTGGGGCTACACCTTC. Translated, it gives CASSSTELGYLWGYTF.

This clone was counted a few times. The V gene is TRBV4-2, the J gene TRBJ1-2, with D possibly TRBD1 on 6 matching bases. Trimming left V 6 bases short and J 4 bases short, with 12 bases between. Per germline, CDR1 LGHNA and CDR2 YNFKEQ. CDR3 length: 13 amino acids. The CDR3 protein is CASRRDTTYGYTF. The DNA of the CDR3 is TGTGCCAGCAGAAGGGACACCACCTATGGCTACACCTTC.

This rearrangement joins TRBV11-2 to TRBJ2-7; TRBD1 is a possible D gene (7 bases). Germline assignment: CDR1 SGHAT and CDR2 FQNNGV. The CDR3 extends over 16 amino acids. V gave up 5 bases and J gave up 3 bases, with 20 bases separating them. The CDR3 is CASSPFGGTVNYEQYF. CDR3 sequence (DNA): TGTGCCAGCAGCCCCTTTGGCGGGACAGTGAACTACGAGCAGTACTTC.

This clone was detected only a few times. V gene TRBV6-4 combines with J gene TRBJ2-3, with no clear D. This CDR3 region has 13 residues. The germline gives CDR1 MRHNA, CDR2 SNTAGT. Trimming left V 0 bases short and J 3 bases short, with 4 bases between. CDR3 DNA: TGTGCCAGCAGTGACTCGGAAACAGATACGCAGTATTTT. This translates into CASSDSETDTQYF.

This chain joins TRBV19 and TRBJ2-7, with no clear D. The CDR3 has 14 residues. Germline loops: CDR1 LNHDA, CDR2 SQIVND (reference sequence). Trimming took 4 bases from V and 5 from J, leaving 15 bases between them. The CDR3 DNA reads TGTGCCAGTAGTACCCGGGCAGTAGAGGACGAGCAGTACTTC. Residues: CASSTRAVEDEQYF.

J is TRBJ2-3 and V is TRBV25-1; TRBD1 matches at 8 bases. Germline V lookup: CDR1 MGHDK, CDR2 SYGVNS. V lost 4 bases and J lost 6; bases outside the gene matches: 6. The CDR3 runs to 14 residues. CDR3 loop: CASSVGQGVDTQYF. The DNA of the CDR3 is TGTGCCAGCAGTGTCGGACAGGGCGTGGATACGCAGTATTTT.

The genes are TRBV7-9 and TRBJ2-7, with D tentatively TRBD1 or TRBD2 (7 bases each). Per the germline V gene, CDR1 is SEHNR and CDR2 is FQNEAQ (reference sequence). The V end lost 1 base, the J end lost 2 bases, and 21 bases lay between the germline ends. The CDR3 contains 18 residues. CDR3 in DNA: TGTGCCAGCAGCTTAGATCAGGAGGGGGGGACAGCGGCCTACGAGCAGTACTTC. Its translation is CASSLDQEGGTAAYEQYF.

The chain uses TRBV11-1 and TRBJ2-1, with D unresolved. V was trimmed by 4 bases and J by 0 bases, leaving 10 bases between them. Per the germline V gene, CDR1 is SGHAT and CDR2 is FQDESV (reference sequence). CDR3 length equals 15 residues. CDR3 DNA sequence: TGTGCCAGCAGCTACCAGGTCGGCTCCTACAATGAGCAGTTCTTC. The encoded protein is CASSYQVGSYNEQFF.